This T cell receptor (beta chain) was sequenced during a study of cytomegalovirus exposure and HLA in healthy donors. General study points: Only CMV serostatus was available as immune exposure information. Follow-up analysis later connected one missense variant in DCLRE1C with trimming of TCR beta V- and J-genes. 16,951 TCR beta sequences were associated with HLA alleles at 0.05 false discovery rate in a later analysis. The authors assumed roughly uniform sequencing depth across donors for presence/absence analyses.

This clone was seen more than once but under ten times. The antigen remains undetermined. The PCR made use of 60 Vbeta and 13 Jbeta primers. The repertoire was sequenced with immunoSEQ multiplex PCR; TCRdb's copy has only in-frame clones and lacks some. The sample contains over 150,000 clones, about 77% of which appear only once. V dropped 3 bases and J dropped 3 bases, with 2 bases sitting between them. The CDR3 runs 11 residues. The germline gives CDR1 LNHDA, CDR2 SQIVND (reference sequence). Sequencing was done on a sample of PBMCs. V is TRBV19 and J is TRBJ1-1; no firm D call. The receptor was isolated from a woman in her 30s in good health and CMV-seronegative. Written as DNA, the CDR3 is TGTGCCAGTAGTATCTACACTGAAGCTTTCTTT. Its translation is CASSIYTEAFF.